The rows below give T cell receptor beta chains drawn from one sample of a study of blood T cell repertoires in COVID-19. Using immunoSEQ multiplex PCR, the repertoire was profiled, and TCRdb retains in-frame clones only, with some absent. The sample consists of 88,000 or so clones, 75% to 90% of them appearing once. The sample consisted of PBMCs or T cells enriched from blood (not recorded which). The receptor set was obtained from a woman between 50 and 59 years old with acute COVID-19. Both conserved end residues are part of each CDR3. D genes are given only for firm matches. Clone size is given for some rows only: seen once, a few or many times, or a class if the clone is expanded.

once | TRBJ1-1 | TRBV18 | TRBD1 | TGTGCCAGCTCACCGGGACAGATGAACACTGAAGCTTTCTTT | CASSPGQMNTEAFF
. | TRBJ1-3 | TRBV14 | . | TGTGCCAGCCAACTCTCTGGAAACACCATATATTTT | CASQLSGNTIYF
. | TRBJ2-3 | TRBV9 | TRBD2 | TGTGCCAGCAGCGTGGGACTAGTGGGCACAGATACGCAGTATTTT | CASSVGLVGTDTQYF
. | TRBJ2-7 | TRBV7-2 | . | TGTGCCAGCAGCCTAACAGCGGAGTACGAGCAGTACTTC | CASSLTAEYEQYF
. | TRBJ2-7 | TRBV2 | TRBD2 | TGTGCCAGCATCAGTACGGGAGGTCCCTACGAGCAGTACTTC | CASISTGGPYEQYF
. | TRBJ1-2 | TRBV5-8 | TRBD1 | TGTGCCAGCAGCTTGAACAGGGGTGGTGGCTACACCTTC | CASSLNRGGGYTF
. | TRBJ1-5 | TRBV30 | . | TGTGCCTGGAGTGTACTCCGCGGCAATCAGCCCCAGCATTTT | CAWSVLRGNQPQHF
. | TRBJ2-3 | TRBV5-8 | TRBD2 | TGTGCCAGCAGCTGGCGGACTAGCGGTAGCACAGATACGCAGTATTTT | CASSWRTSGSTDTQYF
. | TRBJ1-2 | TRBV4-2 | . | TGTGCCAGCAGCCAAGTAGGGGAAAACAACTATGGCTACACCTTC | CASSQVGENNYGYTF
. | TRBJ2-7 | TRBV2 | TRBD2 | TGTGCCAGCATCAAACCGGGAGGCTACGAGCAGTACTTC | CASIKPGGYEQYF
once | TRBJ2-1 | TRBV27 | . | TGTGCCAGCAGGGACATTAGGGCCTACAATGAGCAGTTCTTC | CASRDIRAYNEQFF
. | TRBJ2-7 | TRBV2 | . | TGTGCCAGCAACGTCCAGGGCACCTACGAGCAGTACTTC | CASNVQGTYEQYF
. | TRBJ2-3 | TRBV5-1 | . | TGCGCCAGCACGGCAGAGGGCACAGATACGCAGTATTTT | CASTAEGTDTQYF
. | TRBJ2-1 | TRBV7-6 | . | TGTGCCAGCAGCTTAGCTTGGGACTACAGGGACTCCCTGGCGGTCTACAATGAGCAGTTCTTC | CASSLAWDYRDSLAVYNEQFF
. | TRBJ2-1 | TRBV2 | TRBD2 | TGTGCCAGCACCGGTATAAGACTAGCGGAAACTTACAATGAGCAGTTCTTC | CASTGIRLAETYNEQFF
. | TRBJ1-2 | TRBV3-1/TRBV3-2 | . | TGTGCCAGCAGCCAAGGGGGAGAATCGAGGGGCTACACCTTC | CASSQGGESRGYTF